This TCR beta chain was sequenced in a study of vaccination effects on CD4 cells after COVID-19. Study-level points and caveats: Among infection- and vaccine-induced clones, marked clonal contraction occurred late after vaccination.

Sequencing was performed with immunoSEQ multiplex PCR; in TCRdb, only in-frame clones are kept and a portion is missing. Among fewer than 15,000 clones, approximately 80% were seen once, and the ten largest hold around 25%. Antigen-specific CD4+ T cells were expanded with viral peptide pools in the ViraFEST assay before sequencing. It was after approximately 11 days of culture that CD4+ T cells were isolated. A PCR test confirmed that the person had SARS-CoV-2 infection between March and December 2020. It was two doses of either the BNT162b2 or mRNA-1273 vaccine that participants received. Days 3 and 7 were when half the medium was replaced with IL-2 medium. Concerning this clone itself: The antigen is not known.

From germline, CDR1 is KGHSH and CDR2 LQKENI. This CDR3 has 12 amino acids. The V end lost 5 bases, the J end lost 8 bases, and 12 bases lay between the germline ends. The material was CD4+ T cells from PBMCs cultured with HCoV-NL63 spike peptides, obtained after COVID-19 vaccination. This TCR came from a human donor who had a prior SARS-CoV-2 infection. This chain links TRBV18 with TRBJ1-2, with a weak D call TRBD1 (5 bases). CDR3 protein: CASSETREGYTF. CDR3 nucleotide sequence: TGTGCCAGCTCAGAGACCAGGGAGGGCTACACCTTC.